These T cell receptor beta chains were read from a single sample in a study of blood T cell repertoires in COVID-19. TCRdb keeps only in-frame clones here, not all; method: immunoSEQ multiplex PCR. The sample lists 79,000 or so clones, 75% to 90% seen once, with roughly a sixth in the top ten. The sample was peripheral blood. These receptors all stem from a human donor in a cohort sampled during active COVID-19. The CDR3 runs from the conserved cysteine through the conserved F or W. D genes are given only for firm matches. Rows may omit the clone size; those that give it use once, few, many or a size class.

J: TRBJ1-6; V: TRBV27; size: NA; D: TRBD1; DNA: TGTGCCAGCAGTTCGTACAGGGGGCCCCATAATTCACCCCTCCACTTT; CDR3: CASSSYRGPHNSPLHF
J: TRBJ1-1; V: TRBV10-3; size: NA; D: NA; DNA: TGTGCCATCAGTGAGCGGGGGGGCACTGAAGCTTTCTTT; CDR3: CAISERGGTEAFF
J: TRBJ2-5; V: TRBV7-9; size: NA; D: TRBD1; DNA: TGTGCCAGCAACCTCGGGACAGGGCCCGGAGAGACCCAGTACTTC; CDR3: CASNLGTGPGETQYF
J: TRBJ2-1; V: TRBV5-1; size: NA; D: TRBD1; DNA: TGCGCCAGCAGCAAGGAAACAGGGGCCTATGAGCAGTTCTTC; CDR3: CASSKETGAYEQFF
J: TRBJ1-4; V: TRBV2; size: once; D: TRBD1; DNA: TGTGCCAGCAGGATGGGGACAGGCGGAGCAACTAATGAAAAACTGTTTTTT; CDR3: CASRMGTGGATNEKLFF
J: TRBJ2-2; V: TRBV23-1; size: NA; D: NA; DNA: TGCGCCAGCGAGGAGGCCGGGGAGCTGTTTTTT; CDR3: CASEEAGELFF
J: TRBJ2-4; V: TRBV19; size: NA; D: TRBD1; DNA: TGTGCCAGTAGTATAGGACAGGGGCGAGTCATTCAGTACTTC; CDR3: CASSIGQGRVIQYF
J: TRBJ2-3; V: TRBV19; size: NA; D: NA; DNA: TGTGCCAGTAGTACCCAGGAAACTAGCACAGATACGCAGTATTTT; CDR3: CASSTQETSTDTQYF
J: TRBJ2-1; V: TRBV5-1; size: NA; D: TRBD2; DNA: TGCGCCAGCAGCTTGGTTCCGGGAGGGTACAATGAGCAGTTCTTC; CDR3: CASSLVPGGYNEQFF
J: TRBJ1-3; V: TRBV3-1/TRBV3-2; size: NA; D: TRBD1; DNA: TGTGCCAGCAGCCGGGACAGGGTCTCTGGAAACACCATATATTTT; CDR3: CASSRDRVSGNTIYF
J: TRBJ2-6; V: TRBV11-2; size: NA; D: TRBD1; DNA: TGTGCCAGCAGCAACCCAGGGGGCACTGGGGCCAACGTCCTGACTTTC; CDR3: CASSNPGGTGANVLTF
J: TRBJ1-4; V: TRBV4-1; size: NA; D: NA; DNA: TGCGCCAGCAGCCGCCCCGGGGCAGGGGTGACTAATGAAAAACTGTTTTTT; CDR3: CASSRPGAGVTNEKLFF
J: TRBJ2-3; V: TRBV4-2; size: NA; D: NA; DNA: TGTGCCAGCAGCCGCATCGACAGAGATACGCAGTATTTT; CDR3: CASSRIDRDTQYF
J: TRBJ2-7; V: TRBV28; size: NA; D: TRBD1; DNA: TGTGCCAGCAGTTTAACAGGGGGTCGTTACGAGCAGTACTTC; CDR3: CASSLTGGRYEQYF
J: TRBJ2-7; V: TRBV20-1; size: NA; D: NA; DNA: TGCAGTGCTAGTGGAGGGGGCGAAAGGGGCTACGAGCAGTACTTC; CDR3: CSASGGGERGYEQYF
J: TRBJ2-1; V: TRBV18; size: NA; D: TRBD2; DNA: TGTGCCAGCTCACCGGCTACCTACAAGACTAGCGGGCGGTACAATGAGCAGTTCTTC; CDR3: CASSPATYKTSGRYNEQFF
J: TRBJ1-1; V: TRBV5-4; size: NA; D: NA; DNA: TGTGCCAGCAGCTTGGATTCGATTGCGGGGGGGGTCACTGAAGCTTTCTTT; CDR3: CASSLDSIAGGVTEAFF
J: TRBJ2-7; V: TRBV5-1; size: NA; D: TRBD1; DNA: TGCGCCAGCAGCTTGGTTCCGGGACAGGTCCCGGACGAGCAGTACTTC; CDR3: CASSLVPGQVPDEQYF
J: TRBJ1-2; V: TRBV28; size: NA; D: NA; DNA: TGTGCCAGCAGTTGGGGAACAGGCCGCAACTATGGCTACACCTTC; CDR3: CASSWGTGRNYGYTF
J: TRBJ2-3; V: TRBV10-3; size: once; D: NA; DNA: TGTGCCACCATAGCGGAAAGCACAGATACGCAGTATTTT; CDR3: CATIAESTDTQYF
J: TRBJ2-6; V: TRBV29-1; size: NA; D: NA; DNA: TGCAGCGTTGAGGGGGCGCGCGGGGCCAACGTCCTGACTTTC; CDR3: CSVEGARGANVLTF
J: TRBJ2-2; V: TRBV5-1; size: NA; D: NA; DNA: TGCGCCAGCAGTCAGGGTTCCGGGGAGCTGTTTTTT; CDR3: CASSQGSGELFF
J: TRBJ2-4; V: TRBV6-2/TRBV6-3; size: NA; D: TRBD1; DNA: TGTGCCAGCAGTTATATCGCAGGGGGCATTGTCAAAAACATTCAGTACTTC; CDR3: CASSYIAGGIVKNIQYF
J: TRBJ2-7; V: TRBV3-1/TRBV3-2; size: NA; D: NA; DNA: TGTGCCAGCAGCCAAGGGGCGGGGTACTACGAGCAGTACTTC; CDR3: CASSQGAGYYEQYF
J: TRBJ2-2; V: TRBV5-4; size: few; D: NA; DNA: TGTGCCAGCAGCTCGGAGACAGCGAACACCGGGGAGCTGTTTTTT; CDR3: CASSSETANTGELFF
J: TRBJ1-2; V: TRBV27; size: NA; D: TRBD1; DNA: TGTGCCAGCAGTTCGACCAATCAGGGGGCGCGGGGCTACACCTTC; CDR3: CASSSTNQGARGYTF
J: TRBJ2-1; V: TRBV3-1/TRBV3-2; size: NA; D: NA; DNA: TGTGCCAGCAGCCACCTGACAGACAATGAGCAGTTCTTC; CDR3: CASSHLTDNEQFF
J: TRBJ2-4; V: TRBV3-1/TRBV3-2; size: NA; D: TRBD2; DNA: TGTGCCAGCAGCCAAGCCAGCGGGAGCTTCATTCAGTACTTC; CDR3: CASSQASGSFIQYF
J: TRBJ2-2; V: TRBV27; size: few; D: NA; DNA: TGTGCCAGCAGTCGCCTTAGCACGAACACCGGGGAGCTGTTTTTT; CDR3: CASSRLSTNTGELFF
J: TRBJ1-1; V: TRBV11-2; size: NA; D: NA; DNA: TGTGCCAGCAGCGGGGCCAGGCGGCCCCCTGGGCGGGCTTTCTTT; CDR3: CASSGARRPPGRAFF
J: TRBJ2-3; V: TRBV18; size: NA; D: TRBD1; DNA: TGTGCCAGCTCGTCTACAGGGGGCCGGACAGATACGCAGTATTTT; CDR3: CASSSTGGRTDTQYF
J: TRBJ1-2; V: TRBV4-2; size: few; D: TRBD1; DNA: TGTGCCAGCAGCCAGGACAGGGGCCATGGCTACACCTTC; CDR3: CASSQDRGHGYTF
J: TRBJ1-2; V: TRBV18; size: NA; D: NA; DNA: TGTGCCAGCTCACCAGAAAGCAGGATCTATGGCTACACCTTC; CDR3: CASSPESRIYGYTF
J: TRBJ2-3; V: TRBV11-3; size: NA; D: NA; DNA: TGTGCCAGCAGCTCCTCCCGGGTCGATGTCCTCACAGATACGCAGTATTTT; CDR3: CASSSSRVDVLTDTQYF
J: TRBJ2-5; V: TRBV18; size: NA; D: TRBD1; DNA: TGTGCCAGCTCTGCCGGGACAGGACAAGAGACCCAGTACTTC; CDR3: CASSAGTGQETQYF
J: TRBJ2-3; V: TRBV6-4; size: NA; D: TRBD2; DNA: TGTGCCAGCAGCCCGACTAGCGGCACAGATACGCAGTATTTT; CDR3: CASSPTSGTDTQYF
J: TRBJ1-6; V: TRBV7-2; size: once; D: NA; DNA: TGTGCCAGCAGCCCCTTCGCAGGGTCAAATTCACCCCTCCACTTT; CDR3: CASSPFAGSNSPLHF
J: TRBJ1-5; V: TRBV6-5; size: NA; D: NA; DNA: TGTGCCAGCACCCTGAGTTGGTGGTCTAATCAGCCCCAGCATTTT; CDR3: CASTLSWWSNQPQHF
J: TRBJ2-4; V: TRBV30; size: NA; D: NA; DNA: TGTGCCTGGAGAAGGACAGACGCTTGGGCCAAAAACATTCAGTACTTC; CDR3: CAWRRTDAWAKNIQYF